The present entry profiles one TCR beta chain with its context. TCR alpha and TCR beta cDNA libraries with sample barcodes and UMIs came from 5'RACE using constant-segment primers. TCRdb re-called the 5' RACE reads through MiXCR, storing one row per CDR3 protein. The data hold hundreds of thousands of distinct CDR3 sequences, with around 27% observed a single time. This CDR3 contains 15 residues. Germline V CDR1 and CDR2: SEHNR, FQNEAQ (reference sequence). V lost 5 bases to trimming and J lost 0 bases, with 13 bases between them. The sample originates from a study of T-cell memory formation after mild COVID-19. Background on the study: The study found TCR clusters largely donor specific.

The sequenced sample was PBMCs or a T cell subset sorted from them (not recorded which). This TCR was sampled from an adult woman who had mild COVID-19 (a few samples of this study predate the infection). Cell type and time point are not known. The genes are TRBV7-9 and TRBJ1-2; D uncertain. The CDR3 DNA reads TGTGCCAGCAGCAATAATGTAAATCCTAACTATGGCTACACCTTC. It yields the protein CASSNNVNPNYGYTF. The variable domain in full, with the rest retrieved from reference TRBV7-9 and TRBJ1-2, is DTGVSQNPRHKITKRGQNVTFRCDPISEHNRLYWYRQTLGQGPEFLTYFQNEAQLEKSRLLSDRFSAERPKGSFSTLEIQRTEQGDSAMYLCASSNNVNPNYGYTFGSGTRLTVV.